The 6 T cell receptor beta chains below were found in one sample sequenced in a study of OX40 agonist ivuxolimab in advanced cancers. Measured with immunoSEQ multiplex PCR; TCRdb has only the in-frame clones, and not every one. Of about 44,000 clones listed, 65% to 85% are singletons. The sequenced sample was CD4+ or CD8+ T cells sorted from blood, obtained in a trial of the OX40 agonist ivuxolimab. Receptors were obtained from an adult with an advanced solid tumor such as melanoma, head and neck, liver or kidney cancer.

V and J are TRBV9 and TRBJ1-2, with a tentative D call TRBD1 (6 bases). V dropped 0 bases and J dropped 4 bases, with 13 bases sitting between them. Germline assignment: CDR1 SGDLS and CDR2 YYNGEE. CDR3 size: 15 residues. CDR3 bases: TGTGCCAGCAGCGTAGATAGGGGGTTTGGCTATGGCTACACCTTC. Encoded protein: CASSVDRGFGYGYTF. Combining the CDR3 with reference TRBV9 and TRBJ1-2 gives the whole variable domain DSGVTQTPKHLITATGQRVTLRCSPRSGDLSVYWYQQSLDQGLQFLIQYYNGEERAKGNILERFSAQQFPDLHSELNLSSLELGDSALYFCASSVDRGFGYGYTFGSGTRLTVV.

This clone showed up just once. This chain joins TRBV6-1 and TRBJ2-5, with D maybe TRBD2 (5 bases). Trimming removed 6 bases from V and 4 bases from J, with 12 bases in between. Germline values: CDR1 MNHNS, CDR2 SASEGT. The CDR3 sequence is 13 residues long. The CDR3 DNA follows: TGTGCCAGCAGCCTCCAAGAGGGAGAGACCCAGTACTTC. The encoded protein is CASSLQEGETQYF.

This clone appeared once. This chain uses TRBV5-1 with TRBJ2-7; D is ambiguous. CDR1 SGHRS and CDR2 YFSETQ come from the germline V gene. V lost 0 bases, J lost 1 base, and 14 bases lay in between. There are 16 residues in the CDR3. CDR3 in amino acids: CASSLAPEEGSYEQYF. The CDR3 DNA follows: TGCGCCAGCAGCTTGGCCCCAGAAGAAGGGTCCTACGAGCAGTACTTC.

This clone was seen only once. This chain joins TRBV7-9 and TRBJ2-3; D gene uncertain. V was clipped by 4 bases and J by 0 bases, with 11 bases between them. Looked up from germline, CDR1 is SEHNR and CDR2 is FQNEAQ (reference sequence). The CDR3 runs 15 residues. CDR3 nucleotides: TGTGCCAGCAGCTCGGACGGCTCTAGCACAGATACGCAGTATTTT. Its protein is CASSSDGSSTDTQYF.

The table lists this clone with a count of one. The chain employs TRBV4-3 and TRBJ1-1; D gene ambiguous. The CDR3 runs 14 residues. Germline V gives CDR1 LGHNA, CDR2 YSLEER. V was pared by 0 bases and J by 6 bases, with 11 bases between. The CDR3, as DNA: TGCGCCAGCAGCCAAGATGGTCGGCAGGCTGAAGCTTTCTTT. Translating gives CASSQDGRQAEAFF.

The V call is TRBV5-1, the J call TRBJ2-5, with D unclear. TRBJ2-7 explains the end of the DNA better; the J call may be wrong. The CDR3 runs 13 residues. Germline values: CDR1 SGHRS, CDR2 YFSETQ. DNA for the CDR3: TGCGCCAGCAGCTTGGGGGGAACCTACGAGCAGTACTTC. Protein product: CASSLGGTYEQYF.